One sample yielded the 32 T cell receptor beta chains listed below, sequenced in a study of regulatory T cells in long-lasting Graves disease. Indicated time point: newly diagnosed GD, antithyroid drugs for less than 3 months. Following extraction of RNA from PBMCs, that RNA was used to make the TCR library. Both iRepertoire HTBI primers and Arm-PCR of CDR3 regions were used to build the TCR beta libraries. TCRdb analysed the multiplex PCR reads with MiXCR anew, one entry per CDR3 protein. This table has 400,000 to 650,000 distinct CDR3 sequences, about 16% appearing once. The sample was also reused in another study, on T cells in Graves' hyperthyroidism and ophthalmopathy.

This material consisted of peripheral blood mononuclear cells (PBMCs), taken at new diagnosis, from a patient treated with antithyroid drugs. All receptors come from a woman aged 40-60 years with Graves disease.

This clonotype was seen many times. This chain uses TRBV7-9 with TRBJ2-1; tentatively, D is TRBD2 (7 bases). Trimming took off 0 bases at V and 6 bases at J, with 12 bases between the two ends. CDR3 length: 15 residues. Germline assignment: CDR1 SEHNR and CDR2 FQNEAQ (reference sequence). CDR3 in amino acids: CASSLAGGRGNEQFF. The CDR3 DNA follows: TGTGCCAGCAGCTTAGCGGGGGGGCGGGGCAATGAGCAGTTCTTC. The full variable domain, completed using reference TRBV7-9 and TRBJ2-1, is DTGVSQNPRHKITKRGQNVTFRCDPISEHNRLYWYRQTLGQGPEFLTYFQNEAQLEKSRLLSDRFSAERPKGSFSTLEIQRTEQGDSAMYLCASSLAGGRGNEQFFGPGTRLTVL.

This clonotype was counted many times. This chain joins TRBV2 and TRBJ2-3; 7 nucleotides agree with TRBD1. Per germline, CDR1 SNHLY and CDR2 FYNNEI. With V trimmed by 3 bases and J by 1 base, 7 bases remained unmatched. The CDR3 totals 16 residues. In DNA form, the CDR3 reads TGTGCCAGCAGTGATTACGACAGGGATCGCACAGATACGCAGTATTTT. Its translation: CASSDYDRDRTDTQYF.

Ten or more counts support this clonotype. The chain couples TRBV5-1 to TRBJ1-2; possibly TRBD1 for D (5 bases). The CDR3 has 14 amino acids. Germline V CDR1 and CDR2: SGHRS, YFSETQ. The V end lost 0 bases, the J end lost 1 base, and 7 bases lay between the germline ends. The CDR3 DNA sequence: TGCGCCAGCAGCTTGGGGGACGGTAACTATGGCTACACCTTC. Its translation: CASSLGDGNYGYTF.

The chain combines TRBV15 with TRBJ2-5; 9 nucleotides agree with TRBD2. Trimming removed 4 bases from V and 3 bases from J; junction bases left unmatched: 9. The germline CDR1 and CDR2 sequences are LNHNV and YYDKDF (reference sequence). The CDR3 covers 16 residues. CDR3 sequence reads: CATSTSGGPNKETQYF. The CDR3 region has the DNA TGTGCCACCAGCACGAGCGGGGGGCCTAATAAAGAGACCCAGTACTTC.

This clonotype was seen at least ten times. The CDR3 nucleotides are TGTGCCAGCAGCTTAACCCCGGGACAGGGGGATCAGCCCCAGCATTTT. It encodes CASSLTPGQGDQPQHF. The chain combines TRBV11-3 with TRBJ1-5; 11 bases are a match to TRBD1. The germline CDR1 and CDR2 sequences are SGHNT and YENEEA. J was trimmed by 5 bases and V by 2 bases; bases with no gene match: 5. The CDR3 is 16 amino acids.

This clonotype was seen a few times. The rearrangement uses TRBV5-1 and TRBJ1-6, with 7 positions matching TRBD1. The trim removed 4 bases at V and 5 bases at J, leaving 3 bases unmatched. CDR3 size: 14 residues. From germline, CDR1 is SGHRS and CDR2 YFSETQ. The chain's CDR3 is CASSAQGDNSPLHF. The CDR3 region has the DNA TGCGCCAGCAGCGCCCAGGGGGATAATTCACCCCTCCACTTT.

This clonotype was observed a few times. The J gene is TRBJ1-4, the V gene TRBV15; the D is unclear. CDR3 length: 14 residues. Germline assignment: CDR1 LNHNV and CDR2 YYDKDF (reference sequence). Trimming removed 5 bases from V and 4 bases from J, with 11 bases in between. The CDR3 spells CATSSRVGNEKLFF. CDR3 coding DNA: TGTGCCACCAGCTCCCGGGTGGGTAATGAAAAACTGTTTTTT.

This clonotype was seen only a few times. This rearrangement joins TRBV7-9 to TRBJ1-6; possible D gene TRBD1, 5 bases. Germline CDR1 and CDR2: SEHNR and FQNEAQ (reference sequence). This CDR3 contains 19 residues. V lost 5 bases, J lost 8 bases, and 28 bases lay in between. CDR3 bases: TGTGCCAGCAGCCACCCATCGGGGCAGGGAAACCCCAATTATTCACCCCTCCACTTT. It encodes CASSHPSGQGNPNYSPLHF.

The chain links TRBV28 to TRBJ1-1; the D is unclear. The CDR3 has 16 residues. V lost 3 bases and J 3 bases, leaving 17 bases between the germline ends. Germline V gene data show CDR1 as MDHEN and CDR2 as SYDVKM. The CDR3 sequence is CASSLKGGRRDTEAFF. In DNA form, the CDR3 reads TGTGCCAGCAGTTTGAAGGGAGGCAGGAGGGACACTGAAGCTTTCTTT.

Ten or more counts support this clonotype. The chain combines TRBV18 with TRBJ1-2; TRBD1 is a possible D gene (6 bases). Trimming stripped 3 bases from V and 2 bases from J, with 13 bases between. This CDR3 is built from 15 residues. In germline, CDR1 is KGHSH, CDR2 LQKENI. The CDR3 region is CASSPQADRNYGYTF. CDR3 coding DNA: TGTGCCAGCTCACCTCAGGCGGACAGAAACTATGGCTACACCTTC. The full variable domain, with the rest looked up from reference TRBV18 and TRBJ1-2, is NAGVMQNPRHLVRRRGQEARLRCSPMKGHSHVYWYRQLPEEGLKFMVYLQKENIIDESGMPKERFSAEFPKEGPSILRIQQVVRGDSAAYFCASSPQADRNYGYTFGSGTRLTVV.

This clonotype was counted only a few times. The J gene is TRBJ1-2, the V gene TRBV20-1, with D unclear. Germline assignment: CDR1 DFQATT and CDR2 SNEGSKA (reference sequence). Trimming pared 3 bases from V and 5 bases from J, leaving 10 bases between. CDR3 size: 12 residues. The CDR3 here is CSASSAGYGYTF. For the CDR3, the DNA is TGCAGTGCTAGCTCGGCAGGTTATGGCTACACCTTC.

This clonotype was recorded many times. The chain couples TRBV3-1 to TRBJ2-3, with 13 bases aligning to TRBD2. The V gene's germline CDR1 is LGHDT and CDR2 YNNKEL (reference sequence). This CDR3 has 18 residues. Trimming removed 0 bases from V and 4 bases from J; junction bases left unmatched: 7. CDR3 in DNA: TGTGCCAGCAGCCAAGAAACTAGCGGGGGGGCCAGATCAGATACGCAGTATTTT. It codes for CASSQETSGGARSDTQYF.

This clonotype was observed a handful of times. The chain links TRBV15 to TRBJ2-7; D may match TRBD1 or TRBD2 (6 bases each). The CDR3 loop spans 12 amino acids. V shed 5 bases and J shed 6 bases, with 11 bases lying between them. Germline CDR1 and CDR2: LNHNV and YYDKDF (reference sequence). Written as DNA, the CDR3 is TGTGCCACCAGCGCTGGAGGGGGCGAGCAGTACTTC. It codes for CATSAGGGEQYF.

This clonotype was seen many times. The gene calls are TRBV2 and TRBJ2-2, with 10 bases fitting TRBD2. CDR3 length: 16 amino acids. After removal of 3 bases from V and 2 bases from J, the junction contained 3 bases not matched to a gene. The germline gives CDR1 SNHLY, CDR2 FYNNEI. This chain's CDR3 is CASSESGGANTGELFF. The CDR3 bases are TGTGCCAGCAGTGAGAGCGGGGGGGCAAACACCGGGGAGCTGTTTTTT.

This clonotype was seen repeatedly, ten times or more. The chain carries TRBV28 and TRBJ1-2; 12 bases match TRBD1. The trim removed 6 bases at V and 8 bases at J, leaving 10 bases unmatched. This CDR3 has 15 residues. Looked up from germline, CDR1 is MDHEN and CDR2 is SYDVKM. This CDR3 is CASSPPGTGGAGYTF. Here the CDR3 DNA reads TGTGCCAGCAGCCCCCCCGGGACAGGGGGCGCGGGCTACACCTTC.

This rearrangement joins TRBV30 to TRBJ2-5, with 9 bases that match TRBD2. After removal of 6 bases from V and 5 bases from J, the junction contained 7 bases not matched to a gene. CDR3 length: 13 amino acids. Looked up from germline, CDR1 is GTSNPN and CDR2 is SVGIG (reference sequence). The DNA of the CDR3 is TGTGCCTGTAGGCGGGGGGGCGAGGAGACCCAGTACTTC. It codes for CACRRGGEETQYF. Full variable domain (rest looked up from reference TRBV30 and TRBJ2-5): SQTIHQWPATLVQPVGSPLSLECTVEGTSNPNLYWYRQAAGRGLQLLFYSVGIGQISSEVPQNLSASRPQDRQFILSSKKLLLSDSGFYLCACRRGGEETQYFGPGTRLLVL.

This clonotype was observed a handful of times. This sequence joins TRBV3-1 and TRBJ1-3; 7 nucleotides line up with TRBD1. CDR3 length equals 16 residues. Per the germline V gene, CDR1 is LGHDT and CDR2 is YNNKEL (reference sequence). Trimming removed 2 bases from V and 3 bases from J; junction bases left unmatched: 7. The CDR3 nucleotides are TGTGCCAGCAGCCAACCCGGGACAGTGAGTGGAAACACCATATATTTT. It translates to CASSQPGTVSGNTIYF.

This clonotype was observed a few times. The chain uses TRBV20-1 and TRBJ1-1, with a weak D call TRBD1 (6 bases). The CDR3 contains 15 residues. V lost 4 bases, J lost 6 bases, and 21 bases lay in between. Germline V gene data show CDR1 as DFQATT and CDR2 as SNEGSKA (reference sequence). Written as DNA, the CDR3 is TGCAGTGCTAAAAATTGCGGGGGGCAATGCTCTGAAGCTTTCTTT. This gives the protein CSAKNCGGQCSEAFF.

This clonotype was found many times. The chain combines TRBV20-1 with TRBJ2-3, with TRBD2 identical over 10 bases. The CDR3 extends over 13 amino acids. The germline V gene has CDR1 DFQATT and CDR2 SNEGSKA (reference sequence). The CDR3 is CSLSGGRTDTQYF. The DNA for the CDR3 is TGCAGCCTTAGCGGGGGGCGCACAGATACGCAGTATTTT.

This clonotype was seen repeatedly, ten times or more. The chain recombines TRBV28 with TRBJ1-2; 8 nucleotides align to TRBD1. This CDR3 comprises 15 residues. Germline CDR1 reads MDHEN; CDR2 reads SYDVKM. V lost 5 bases and J lost 5; bases outside the gene matches: 10. CDR3 DNA: TGTGCCAGCAGTCCCCCTCCAGGGGGCGTTTATGGCTACACCTTC. It codes for CASSPPPGGVYGYTF.

The chain links TRBV3-1 to TRBJ2-7; D is uncertain. V shed 1 base and J shed 1 base, with 11 bases lying between them. Per germline, CDR1 LGHDT and CDR2 YNNKEL (reference sequence). This CDR3 is 15 amino acids long. CDR3 bases: TGTGCCAGCAGCCAAGCGTCCGGCGGATCCTACGAGCAGTACTTC. This codes for CASSQASGGSYEQYF.

This clonotype was detected only a few times. The V call is TRBV19, the J call TRBJ2-3; a weak D match, TRBD1 (6 bases). From germline, CDR1 is LNHDA and CDR2 SQIVND (reference sequence). V was shortened by 4 bases and J by 9 bases, with 14 bases between the two germline ends. CDR3 size: 13 residues. The CDR3 sequence: CASSRPGVETQYF. The DNA for the CDR3 is TGTGCCAGTAGTAGGCCAGGGGTGGAAACGCAGTATTTT.

This clonotype was seen a few times. The chain employs TRBV7-9 and TRBJ1-4; D not resolved. This CDR3 is built from 15 residues. The V end was cut by 2 bases, the J end by 0 bases, with 7 bases between. From germline, CDR1 is SEHNR and CDR2 FQNEAQ (reference sequence). The CDR3 coding sequence is TGTGCCAGCAGCTTATCCGCTACAACTAATGAAAAACTGTTTTTT. Its protein product is CASSLSATTNEKLFF. Looking up the rest from reference TRBV7-9 and TRBJ1-4 gives the full variable domain: DTGVSQNPRHKITKRGQNVTFRCDPISEHNRLYWYRQTLGQGPEFLTYFQNEAQLEKSRLLSDRFSAERPKGSFSTLEIQRTEQGDSAMYLCASSLSATTNEKLFFGSGTQLSVL.

CDR3 in amino acids: CASSLSGRGSNNEQFF. CDR3 sequence (DNA): TGTGCCAGCAGCTTGTCAGGGCGGGGTTCGAACAATGAGCAGTTCTTC. The chain links TRBV5-4 to TRBJ2-1; D perhaps matches TRBD2 (6 bases). The CDR3 is 16 amino acids. The germline CDR1 and CDR2 sequences are SGHNT and YYREEE (reference sequence). Trimming removed 1 base at V and 5 bases at J, with 16 bases between.

The chain employs TRBV7-6 and TRBJ2-1; D ambiguous. Germline V CDR1 and CDR2: SGHVS, FNYEAQ. The V and J ends lost 3 bases and 5 bases respectively, with 11 bases between them. CDR3 length: 14 residues. In DNA, the CDR3 is TGTGCCAGCAGCTTGAGACAATTTAACAATGAGCAGTTCTTC. This sequence encodes CASSLRQFNNEQFF.

The chain uses TRBV10-3 and TRBJ1-1, with D perhaps matching TRBD1 (5 bases). CDR1 and CDR2 (germline): ENHRY, SYGVKD. Trimming took 2 bases from V and 5 from J, leaving 9 bases between them. The CDR3 is made up of 13 amino acids. CDR3 coding DNA: TGTGCCATCAGTGAGGCCTGGGGGACTGAAGCTTTCTTT. Its translation is CAISEAWGTEAFF.

J is TRBJ2-7 and V is TRBV4-1; D is possibly TRBD1 (5 bases). Germline values: CDR1 MGHRA, CDR2 YSYEKL. This CDR3 contains 15 residues. V dropped 2 bases and J dropped 2 bases, with 13 bases sitting between them. CDR3 amino acids: CASSQQRTLPYEQYF. CDR3 in DNA: TGCGCCAGCAGCCAACAAAGGACACTACCCTACGAGCAGTACTTC.

This clonotype was recorded many times. The chain carries TRBV30 and TRBJ2-1; D gene uncertain. The V end lost 0 bases, the J end lost 4 bases, and 10 bases lay between the germline ends. The CDR3 is 14 amino acids. Germline CDR1 GTSNPN, CDR2 SVGIG (reference sequence). The CDR3 loop is CAWSVQLRYNEQFF. In DNA form, the CDR3 reads TGTGCCTGGAGTGTACAACTACGGTACAATGAGCAGTTCTTC. Complete variable domain (other parts from reference TRBV30 and TRBJ2-1): SQTIHQWPATLVQPVGSPLSLECTVEGTSNPNLYWYRQAAGRGLQLLFYSVGIGQISSEVPQNLSASRPQDRQFILSSKKLLLSDSGFYLCAWSVQLRYNEQFFGPGTRLTVL.

This clonotype appeared many times. V is TRBV12-5 and J is TRBJ1-2; perhaps TRBD1 as D (5 bases). V was trimmed by 5 bases and J by 7 bases, leaving 14 bases between them. This CDR3 region has 13 residues. Germline values: CDR1 LGHNT, CDR2 FRNRAP. The chain's CDR3 is CASGPLLGTGYTF. The CDR3 coding sequence is TGTGCTAGTGGTCCGCTACTGGGGACTGGCTACACCTTC.

In the case of this clonotype: A much larger clonotype is one base distant, so this may be a read error. The V call is TRBV11-3, the J call TRBJ2-7; 11 bases are shared with TRBD2. This CDR3 has 13 amino acids. Germline CDR1 and CDR2: SGHNT and YENEEA. V dropped 8 bases and J dropped 7; count of bases not matched to a gene: 7. For the CDR3, the DNA is TGTGCCAGCGAGAGACTAGCGGGGAATGAGCAGTACTTC. This sequence encodes CASERLAGNEQYF.

In its sample, this clonotype was seen a few times. The chain uses TRBV4-1 and TRBJ1-2; D remains ambiguous. The V and J ends lost 2 bases and 6 bases respectively, with 16 bases between them. The CDR3 has 15 residues. Germline values: CDR1 MGHRA, CDR2 YSYEKL. The CDR3 spells CASSQYRSAMDGYTF. CDR3 DNA sequence: TGCGCCAGCAGCCAATACCGCAGCGCCATGGATGGCTACACCTTC.

There are a few counts of this clonotype. V usage is TRBV11-2 and J usage is TRBJ1-6; no firm D call. The V gene lost 5 bases and the J gene lost 14 bases, with 16 bases spanning the gap. This CDR3 has 13 residues. Germline V lookup: CDR1 SGHAT, CDR2 FQNNGV. This CDR3 reads CASSQLRQGTLHF. The CDR3 DNA sequence: TGTGCCAGCAGCCAGCTCAGACAAGGAACCCTCCACTTT.